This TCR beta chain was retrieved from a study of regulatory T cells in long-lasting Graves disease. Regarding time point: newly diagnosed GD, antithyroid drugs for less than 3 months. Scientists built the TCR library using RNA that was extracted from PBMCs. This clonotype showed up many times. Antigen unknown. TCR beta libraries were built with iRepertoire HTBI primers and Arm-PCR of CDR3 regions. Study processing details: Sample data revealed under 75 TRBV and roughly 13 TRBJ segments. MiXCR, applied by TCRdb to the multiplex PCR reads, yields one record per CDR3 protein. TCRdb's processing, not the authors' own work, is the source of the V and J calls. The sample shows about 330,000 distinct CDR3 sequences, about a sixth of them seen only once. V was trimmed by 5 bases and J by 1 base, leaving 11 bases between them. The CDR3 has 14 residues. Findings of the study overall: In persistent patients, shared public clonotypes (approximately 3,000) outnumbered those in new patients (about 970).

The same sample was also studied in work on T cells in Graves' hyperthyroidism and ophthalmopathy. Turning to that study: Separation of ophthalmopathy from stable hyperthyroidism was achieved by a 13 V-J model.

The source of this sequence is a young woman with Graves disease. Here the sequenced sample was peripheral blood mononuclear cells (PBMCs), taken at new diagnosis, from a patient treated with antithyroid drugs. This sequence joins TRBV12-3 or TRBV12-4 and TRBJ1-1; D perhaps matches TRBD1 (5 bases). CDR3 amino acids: CASSATGANTEAFF. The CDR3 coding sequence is TGTGCCAGCAGTGCAACAGGAGCGAACACTGAAGCTTTCTTT.